These 9 T cell receptor beta chains were all obtained from the same sample, sequenced in a study of T cell repertoires and HLA-DP antigens. TCRdb keeps only in-frame clones here, not all; method: immunoSEQ multiplex PCR. Here the sample spans some 120,000 clones, 90% to 95% being singletons. No cognate antigen is known for these TCRs. Sample: CD4+ T cells from PBMCs. The receptors come from a woman aged 18-35 years in good health and CMV-seronegative.

The genes are TRBV5-4 and TRBJ1-1; D uncertain. The V gene lost 4 bases and the J gene lost 0 bases, with 10 bases spanning the gap. The CDR3 has 14 amino acids. The germline V gene has CDR1 SGHNT and CDR2 YYREEE (reference sequence). Here the CDR3 DNA reads TGTGCCAGCAGCCCGACTGAACTGAACACTGAAGCTTTCTTT. Amino acid sequence: CASSPTELNTEAFF.

The count of this clone is one. The chain uses TRBV18 and TRBJ2-3, with D perhaps TRBD1 (6 bases). The V end was cut by 0 bases, the J end by 7 bases, with 17 bases between. Germline V CDR1 and CDR2: KGHSH, LQKENI. CDR3 size: 16 residues. The CDR3 spells CASSPPNGQRRNTQYF. The CDR3 bases are TGTGCCAGCTCACCACCGAATGGACAGCGAAGGAATACGCAGTATTTT.

In nucleotides, the CDR3 is TGTGCCAGCAGCTTAAGGGGAGACACCGGGGAGCTGTTTTTT. This codes for CASSLRGDTGELFF. This chain joins TRBV7-2 and TRBJ2-2; D assignment may be TRBD1 or TRBD2 (5 bases each). CDR3 length: 14 residues. Trimming removed 2 bases from V and 3 bases from J, with 7 bases in between. Per germline, CDR1 SGHTA and CDR2 FQGNSA. Using reference TRBV7-2 and TRBJ2-2 for the parts outside the CDR3, the full variable domain is GAGVSQSPSNKVTEKGKDVELRCDPISGHTALYWYRQSLGQGLEFLIYFQGNSAPDKSGLPSDRFSAERTGGSVSTLTIQRTQQEDSAVYLCASSLRGDTGELFFGEGSRLTVL.

The chain uses TRBV7-9 and TRBJ1-2; maybe TRBD1 (5 bases). V was shortened by 5 bases and J by 4 bases, with 17 bases between the two germline ends. The germline V gene has CDR1 SEHNR and CDR2 FQNEAQ (reference sequence). The CDR3 has 15 residues. The CDR3 region is CASSAPGQAAYGYTF. Written as DNA, the CDR3 is TGTGCCAGCAGCGCCCCGGGGCAGGCGGCCTATGGCTACACCTTC.

This clone was picked up a small number of times. As DNA, the CDR3 is TGTGCCAGCAGCTTGCCTAGCGGGGGGTTCTATGAGCAGTTCTTC. Protein: CASSLPSGGFYEQFF. The rearrangement links TRBV5-4 to TRBJ2-1; 11 nucleotides align to TRBD2. Trimming removed 1 base from V and 8 bases from J; junction bases left unmatched: 5. Looked up from germline, CDR1 is SGHNT and CDR2 is YYREEE (reference sequence). There are 15 residues in the CDR3.

The V and J genes are TRBV19 and TRBJ2-2; 7 positions agree with TRBD1. The CDR3 sequence is 15 residues long. Germline V gene sequence: CDR1 LNHDA, CDR2 SQIVND (reference sequence). V lost 3 bases and J lost 0; bases outside the gene matches: 1. DNA for the CDR3: TGTGCCAGTAGTATCGACAGGGCGAACACCGGGGAGCTGTTTTTT. Its translation: CASSIDRANTGELFF.

The chain has TRBV5-1 and TRBJ2-1, with TRBD1 identical over 9 bases. The V gene end was trimmed by 4 bases and the J gene end by 3 bases; junction bases not matched to a gene: 8. The germline V gene has CDR1 SGHRS and CDR2 YFSETQ. The CDR3 has 16 amino acids. DNA for the CDR3: TGCGCCAGCAGCGGCGGGGGACAGGGAAACTACAATGAGCAGTTCTTC. Amino acid sequence: CASSGGGQGNYNEQFF.

The chain employs TRBV29-1 and TRBJ1-2, with D hard to call. Germline V gene sequence: CDR1 SQVTM, CDR2 ANQGSEA. The CDR3 is made up of 15 amino acids. V lost 1 base to trimming and J lost 8 bases, with 20 bases between them. The CDR3, as DNA: TGCAGCGTTGAAGTAAAGCCGGGGTCAAGTAGGGGCTACACCTTC. This encodes CSVEVKPGSSRGYTF.

CDR3 DNA: TGTGCCAGCAGCTTGGCGGATGCCGGCAATCAGCCCCAGCATTTT. This translates into CASSLADAGNQPQHF. This chain uses TRBV5-5 with TRBJ1-5; D call uncertain. V was trimmed by 0 bases and J by 2 bases, leaving 9 bases between them. The CDR3 is made up of 15 amino acids. Germline values: CDR1 SGHKS, CDR2 YYEKEE (reference sequence).